The present entry profiles one T cell receptor (beta chain) with its context. V was shortened by 0 bases and J by 0 bases, with 13 bases between the two germline ends. The CDR3 extends over 16 amino acids. Germline V gene lookup returns CDR1 SGHNT and CDR2 YYREEE (reference sequence). As originally analysed: By means of reference gene primer amplification, nucleated cell counts were estimated. TCRdb's table, derived via immunoSEQ multiplex PCR, lists solely in-frame clones and lacks some. V, J and clone size were drawn from that table, and D and trimming were deduced from the DNA. The sample carries under 50,000 clones, approximately 70% recorded once. The data are from a study of blood T cell repertoires in COVID-19. In the study overall: There were acute and convalescent COVID-19 samples, and they came from the United States, Italy and Spain. Nucleic acid was either cDNA or gDNA, and it came from T cells, B-cell-depleted T cells, or PBMCs.

The clonotype originates from a man at least 80 years old with acute or convalescent COVID-19. The sequenced sample consisted of peripheral blood. The rearrangement joins TRBV5-4 to TRBJ2-7; a possible D gene is TRBD2 (6 bases). The CDR3: CASSLDVAVSSYEQYF. The CDR3 nucleotides read TGTGCCAGCAGCTTGGACGTAGCGGTTAGCTCCTACGAGCAGTACTTC.